This TCR beta chain was identified in a study of T cell changes during pregnancy in multiple sclerosis. Method: immunoSEQ multiplex PCR; TCRdb's copy keeps in-frame clones and lacks some. The table has 25,000 to 35,000 clones, around 88% seen once. The sequence derives from a female donor in good health, enrolled as a control in a pregnancy study. Material: CD4+ T cells from peripheral blood mononuclear cells, obtained in the first trimester of pregnancy.

The chain's CDR3 is CASRVQGPNTEAFF. The CDR3 nucleotides read TGTGCCAGCAGGGTACAGGGACCGAACACTGAAGCTTTCTTT. J is TRBJ1-1 and V is TRBV27, with D perhaps matching TRBD1 (6 bases). The CDR3 sequence is 14 residues long. Germline V gives CDR1 MNHEY, CDR2 SMNVEV (reference sequence). The V end was cut by 6 bases, the J end by 1 base, with 12 bases between.